These T cell receptor beta chains were read from a single sample in a study of T cell responses to AZD1222 COVID-19 vaccine. Produced via immunoSEQ multiplex PCR; TCRdb's table is partial and in-frame only. This repertoire shows roughly 100,000 clones, approximately 89% found once; its top ten account for 3% to 3.5%. Specimen: peripheral blood, collected 28 days after the second dose of the MenACWY control vaccine. The source is an adult who received the MenACWY meningococcal vaccine as a control. Each CDR3 is given with its conserved first and last residue. A D gene is named only where the DNA matches it firmly. The size field is filled for only some rows; it gives once, few, many or a size class.

V: TRBV28
J: TRBJ1-4
D: TRBD1
size: once
DNA: TGTGCCAGCAGTTCCTTACAGGGGGGATACGAAAAACTGTTTTTT
CDR3: CASSSLQGGYEKLFF

V: TRBV6-1
J: TRBJ2-3
D: .
size: .
DNA: TGTGCCAGCAGTGAAAGTGTGGGGGGCCTCACAGATACGCAGTATTTT
CDR3: CASSESVGGLTDTQYF

V: TRBV9
J: TRBJ2-3
D: .
size: .
DNA: TGTGCCAGCAGCGTATCTCCCCACCCCCCCCGCATGACGTTGAGGACAGATACGCAGTATTTT
CDR3: CASSVSPHPPRMTLRTDTQYF

V: TRBV15
J: TRBJ2-3
D: .
size: .
DNA: TGTGCCACCAGCAGAGTCAGCATCCCTAGCACAGATACGCAGTATTTT
CDR3: CATSRVSIPSTDTQYF

V: TRBV11-2
J: TRBJ1-4
D: .
size: .
DNA: TGTGCCAGCAGCTTAGGGAGGTTTCCGACTAATGAAAAACTGTTTTTT
CDR3: CASSLGRFPTNEKLFF

V: TRBV10-1
J: TRBJ2-5
D: TRBD1
size: .
DNA: TGCGCCAGCAGTGAAACAGGGGTGGAGACCCAGTACTTC
CDR3: CASSETGVETQYF

V: TRBV15
J: TRBJ1-6
D: TRBD1
size: once
DNA: TGTGCCACCAGCAGAGATCAGGGGGGGAATTCACCCCTCCACTTT
CDR3: CATSRDQGGNSPLHF

V: TRBV5-8
J: TRBJ2-1
D: TRBD2
size: .
DNA: TGTGCCAGCAGCTGGGCCGCCTTTAGCGGGGGGGCGAATGAGCAGTTCTTC
CDR3: CASSWAAFSGGANEQFF

V: TRBV6-5
J: TRBJ1-2
D: .
size: .
DNA: TGTGCCACTCGGCCAGGAGGGGCAGAATTCTATGGCTACACCTTC
CDR3: CATRPGGAEFYGYTF

V: TRBV29-1
J: TRBJ1-2
D: .
size: once
DNA: TGCAGCTCGACCGACCGTTCTGACTATGGCTACACCTTC
CDR3: CSSTDRSDYGYTF

V: TRBV7-2
J: TRBJ1-4
D: .
size: .
DNA: TGTGCCAGCAGCCTCAATTCGGGTGAAAAACTGTTTTTT
CDR3: CASSLNSGEKLFF

V: TRBV5-4
J: TRBJ1-2
D: .
size: .
DNA: TGTGCCAGCAGCTTGAGGTCCGGGTATAGGTCTTATGGCTACACCTTC
CDR3: CASSLRSGYRSYGYTF

V: TRBV5-6
J: TRBJ1-1
D: TRBD1
size: .
DNA: TGTGCCAGCAGCGACCGGGACAGGCTGAACACTGAAGCTTTCTTT
CDR3: CASSDRDRLNTEAFF

V: TRBV3-1/TRBV3-2
J: TRBJ1-2
D: TRBD1
size: .
DNA: TGTGCCAGCAGCCCCGCATTACAGGGGTGGGGCTATGGCTACACCTTC
CDR3: CASSPALQGWGYGYTF

V: TRBV9
J: TRBJ1-5
D: .
size: once
DNA: TGTGCCAGCAGCAACGGTCCCAATCAGCCCCAGCATTTT
CDR3: CASSNGPNQPQHF

V: TRBV5-6
J: TRBJ1-1
D: .
size: .
DNA: TGTGCCAGCAGCTTGGCCGGGGGCCGTTGGAACACTGAAGCTTTCTTT
CDR3: CASSLAGGRWNTEAFF

V: TRBV3-1/TRBV3-2
J: TRBJ1-2
D: TRBD1
size: .
DNA: TGTGCCAGCAGCCAAGGGAGGGGGCTGTATAATGGCTACACCTTC
CDR3: CASSQGRGLYNGYTF

V: TRBV9
J: TRBJ2-7
D: .
size: .
DNA: TGTGCCAGCAGCGTAGGGGGGGACCGAATTGTCTACGAGCAGTACTTC
CDR3: CASSVGGDRIVYEQYF

V: TRBV2
J: TRBJ1-2
D: .
size: .
DNA: TGTGCCAGCAGTGAAGAGGGGCCTAGATGGAGTGGCTACACCTTC
CDR3: CASSEEGPRWSGYTF

V: TRBV15
J: TRBJ1-2
D: .
size: .
DNA: TGTGCCACCAGCAGAGATGGGGGGTATGGCTACACCTTC
CDR3: CATSRDGGYGYTF

V: TRBV4-1
J: TRBJ1-6
D: .
size: .
DNA: TGCGCCAGCAGCCAAAATGGGAATTCACCCCTCCACTTT
CDR3: CASSQNGNSPLHF

V: TRBV29-1
J: TRBJ2-3
D: TRBD1
size: once
DNA: TGCAGCGTTGAAGTGCATGGGACAGCCTTTAGTACGCAGTATTTT
CDR3: CSVEVHGTAFSTQYF

V: TRBV5-1
J: TRBJ2-5
D: .
size: few
DNA: TGCGCCAGCAGCTTGGATTCCGGGGAAGAGACCCAGTACTTC
CDR3: CASSLDSGEETQYF

V: TRBV29-1
J: TRBJ1-1
D: .
size: medium-sized
DNA: TGCAGCGTTAATGTAGGGGGTCTGGGCACTGAAGCTTTCTTT
CDR3: CSVNVGGLGTEAFF

V: TRBV5-6
J: TRBJ2-7
D: .
size: .
DNA: TGTGCCAGCAGCGTAGACAGGAAGGGCGAGCAGTACTTC
CDR3: CASSVDRKGEQYF

V: TRBV4-2
J: TRBJ1-6
D: .
size: .
DNA: TGTGCCAGCAGCCAGGGCTTAAGGAGCTCCTATAATTCACCCCTCCACTTT
CDR3: CASSQGLRSSYNSPLHF

V: TRBV6-5
J: TRBJ2-5
D: TRBD1
size: .
DNA: TGTGCCACGAAGCAGGGACAGGGACAAGAGACCCAGTACTTC
CDR3: CATKQGQGQETQYF

V: TRBV7-8
J: TRBJ2-1
D: TRBD1
size: .
DNA: TGTGCCAGCAGCTTAGACGGGGGTCAGGGGGCCGTTTACAATGAGCAGTTCTTC
CDR3: CASSLDGGQGAVYNEQFF

V: TRBV28
J: TRBJ2-7
D: .
size: .
DNA: TGTGCCAGCAGTCTAGAACAGGGTTGGTCCTACGAGCAGTACTTC
CDR3: CASSLEQGWSYEQYF

V: TRBV5-1
J: TRBJ1-1
D: .
size: .
DNA: TGCGCCAGCAGCTTAGTACAGGGAAACAAAGCTTTCTTT
CDR3: CASSLVQGNKAFF

V: TRBV5-1
J: TRBJ2-5
D: TRBD2
size: .
DNA: TGCGCCAGCAGCATGGGGGGACTAGCAGGCTCGGAGACCCAGTACTTC
CDR3: CASSMGGLAGSETQYF

V: TRBV30
J: TRBJ1-4
D: .
size: .
DNA: TGTGCCTGGAGTAGGGATACTAATGAAAAACTGTTTTTT
CDR3: CAWSRDTNEKLFF

V: TRBV19
J: TRBJ1-1
D: .
size: .
DNA: TGTGCCAGTAGTATGGCTACAGGGCGCAACACTGAAGCTTTCTTT
CDR3: CASSMATGRNTEAFF

V: TRBV28
J: TRBJ1-1
D: .
size: .
DNA: TGTGCCAGCAGTTTTCGGAACACTGAAGCTTTCTTT
CDR3: CASSFRNTEAFF

V: TRBV28
J: TRBJ1-5
D: TRBD1
size: .
DNA: TGTGCCAGCAGTCCCCTCGGGACAGGGGGCAATCAGCCCCAGCATTTT
CDR3: CASSPLGTGGNQPQHF

V: TRBV4-1
J: TRBJ2-2
D: TRBD1
size: .
DNA: TGCGCCAGCAGCCAAGATCCGGACAGGGGATCCAACACCGGGGAGCTGTTTTTT
CDR3: CASSQDPDRGSNTGELFF

V: TRBV5-1
J: TRBJ2-7
D: .
size: .
DNA: TGCGCCAGCAGCTTGGCCTCCAGGGTAAACGAGCAGTACTTC
CDR3: CASSLASRVNEQYF

V: TRBV7-8
J: TRBJ1-2
D: .
size: .
DNA: TGTGCCAGCAGCTTAGTCGGGGCCTGGGACTATGGCTACACCTTC
CDR3: CASSLVGAWDYGYTF

V: TRBV19
J: TRBJ2-7
D: TRBD1
size: .
DNA: TGTGCCAGCCAAGGACAGGGGGTATACGAGCAGTACTTC
CDR3: CASQGQGVYEQYF

V: TRBV4-3
J: TRBJ2-5
D: TRBD1
size: once
DNA: TGCGCCAGCAGCCAAGACCCGGGACAGCGACAAGAGACCCAGTACTTC
CDR3: CASSQDPGQRQETQYF

V: TRBV7-3
J: TRBJ2-2
D: .
size: .
DNA: TGTGCCAGCAGCCCCGGAGGCAAATCGAACACCGGGGAGCTGTTTTTT
CDR3: CASSPGGKSNTGELFF

V: TRBV12-3/TRBV12-4
J: TRBJ2-1
D: .
size: .
DNA: TGTGCCAGCAGTTCCCCCGACAATGAGCAGTTCTTC
CDR3: CASSSPDNEQFF

V: TRBV19
J: TRBJ2-7
D: TRBD1
size: .
DNA: TGTGCCAGTAGCCTTCAGGGGGCGTCCTACGAGCAGTACTTC
CDR3: CASSLQGASYEQYF

V: TRBV5-4
J: TRBJ2-2
D: .
size: .
DNA: TGTGCCAGCAGCTCCCACAGGGAAACCGGGGAGCTGTTTTTT
CDR3: CASSSHRETGELFF

V: TRBV6-2/TRBV6-3
J: TRBJ1-3
D: .
size: .
DNA: TGTGCCAGCAGTTACTCGCTCCGACAGCTAATCTCTGGAAACACCATATATTTT
CDR3: CASSYSLRQLISGNTIYF

V: TRBV4-2
J: TRBJ2-1
D: TRBD1
size: .
DNA: TGTGCCAGCAGCCCCAACACTCGTGGACAGGGGGGTTACAATGAGCAGTTCTTC
CDR3: CASSPNTRGQGGYNEQFF

V: TRBV30
J: TRBJ1-1
D: .
size: .
DNA: TGTGCCTGGGCCAAACAGGGAGGAGGCACTGAAGCTTTCTTT
CDR3: CAWAKQGGGTEAFF

V: TRBV2
J: TRBJ2-3
D: .
size: .
DNA: TGTGCCAGCCGTTGGGGGTGGGGGACAGATACGCAGTATTTT
CDR3: CASRWGWGTDTQYF

V: TRBV27
J: TRBJ1-6
D: .
size: .
DNA: TGTGCCAGCAGTCGCCTCCAGGGGAAAGGTTCACCCCTCCACTTT
CDR3: CASSRLQGKGSPLHF